The 9 T cell receptor beta chains presented below share a single source sample, sequenced in a study of cytomegalovirus exposure and HLA in healthy donors. 13 Jbeta primers and 60 Vbeta primers were used for the PCR. TCRdb keeps only in-frame clones here, not all; method: immunoSEQ multiplex PCR. The sample holds about 93,000 clones; over 65% are singletons and the top ten take 3% to 4%. The sequencing input was PBMCs. These receptors came from a middle-aged man in good health and CMV-seronegative.

The table lists this clone with many counts. The chain carries TRBV7-9 and TRBJ1-1; D is undetermined. Germline V CDR1 and CDR2: SEHNR, FQNEAQ (reference sequence). The V end was cut by 2 bases, the J end by 8 bases, with 9 bases between. This CDR3 is built from 12 residues. The CDR3: CASSLNSPEAFF. In DNA form, the CDR3 reads TGTGCCAGCAGCTTAAACAGCCCCGAAGCTTTCTTT.

This clone appeared once. The V gene is TRBV15, the J gene TRBJ2-5; perhaps TRBD2 as D (5 bases). V was cut by 1 base and J by 2 bases, with 8 bases left in between. The CDR3 consists of 14 residues. Germline-derived CDR1 and CDR2 are LNHNV and YYDKDF (reference sequence). CDR3 amino acids: CATSRGLPQETQYF. The CDR3 DNA sequence: TGTGCCACCAGCAGAGGACTACCACAAGAGACCCAGTACTTC.

In this sample, this clone turned up a few times. V usage is TRBV29-1 and J usage is TRBJ2-7; 10 bases align to TRBD2. The V segment lost 3 bases and the J segment 4 bases; nucleotides outside the gene matches: 6. From germline, CDR1 is SQVTM and CDR2 ANQGSEA. This CDR3 comprises 14 residues. CDR3 protein: CSVDGLAGDYEQYF. CDR3 coding DNA: TGCAGCGTTGATGGTCTAGCGGGAGATTACGAGCAGTACTTC.

This clone is medium-sized in the sample. The CDR3 loop is CASSKGQGALAGELFF. The CDR3 DNA reads TGTGCCAGTAGCAAGGGACAGGGGGCTTTAGCCGGGGAGCTGTTTTTT. The chain employs TRBV19 and TRBJ2-2; TRBD1 aligns across 12 bases. Unmatched junction bases numbered 8, after V lost 6 bases and J lost 6 bases. The germline CDR1 and CDR2 sequences are LNHDA and SQIVND (reference sequence). CDR3 length: 16 residues.

This chain links TRBV7-2 with TRBJ2-5; 7 bases match TRBD2. V shed 2 bases, J shed 2 bases, and the junction held 8 bases outside the gene matches. There are 16 residues in the CDR3. From germline, CDR1 is SGHTA and CDR2 FQGNSA. For the CDR3, the DNA is TGTGCCAGCAGCTTACCAGCGGGATCGGGGCAAGAGACCCAGTACTTC. This sequence encodes CASSLPAGSGQETQYF.

This chain joins TRBV28 and TRBJ2-1, with D possibly being TRBD1 (6 bases). Germline loops: CDR1 MDHEN, CDR2 SYDVKM. CDR3 length equals 14 residues. Trimming took off 5 bases at V and 16 bases at J, with 24 bases between the two ends. CDR3 residues: CASSPPLYGQGHFF. The CDR3 DNA reads as TGTGCCAGCAGTCCCCCCCTTTATGGGCAGGGACATTTCTTC.

V usage is TRBV2 and J usage is TRBJ1-2, with D possibly being TRBD1 (6 bases). CDR1 is SNHLY, CDR2 FYNNEI, per germline. V gave up 6 bases and J gave up 8 bases, with 10 bases separating them. This CDR3 contains 11 residues. CDR3 sequence: CASSPGVGYTF. The CDR3 nucleotides are TGTGCCAGCAGCCCAGGGGTCGGCTACACCTTC. Full variable domain (missing parts from reference TRBV2 and TRBJ1-2): EPEVTQTPSHQVTQMGQEVILRCVPISNHLYFYWYRQILGQKVEFLVSFYNNEISEKSEIFDDQFSVERPDGSNFTLKIRSTKLEDSAMYFCASSPGVGYTFGSGTRLTVV.

The chain is built from TRBV6-1 and TRBJ1-5; 9 positions agree with TRBD1. The length of the CDR3 is 16 residues. Germline CDR1 MNHNS, CDR2 SASEGT. V shed 4 bases and J 6 bases; nucleotides not matched to a gene: 10. The DNA for the CDR3 is TGTGCCAGCAGTGTGAGAGGACAGGGGCAAGGTCAGCCCCAGCATTTT. Translating it yields CASSVRGQGQGQPQHF.

This clone was observed a single time. The chain recombines TRBV7-9 with TRBJ1-2; D possibly corresponds to TRBD1 (5 bases). Trimming took off 5 bases at V and 7 bases at J, with 8 bases between the two ends. Germline values: CDR1 SEHNR, CDR2 FQNEAQ (reference sequence). This CDR3 region has 11 residues. The CDR3 here is CASSPQGGYTF. CDR3 DNA: TGTGCCAGCAGCCCCCAGGGTGGCTACACCTTC.